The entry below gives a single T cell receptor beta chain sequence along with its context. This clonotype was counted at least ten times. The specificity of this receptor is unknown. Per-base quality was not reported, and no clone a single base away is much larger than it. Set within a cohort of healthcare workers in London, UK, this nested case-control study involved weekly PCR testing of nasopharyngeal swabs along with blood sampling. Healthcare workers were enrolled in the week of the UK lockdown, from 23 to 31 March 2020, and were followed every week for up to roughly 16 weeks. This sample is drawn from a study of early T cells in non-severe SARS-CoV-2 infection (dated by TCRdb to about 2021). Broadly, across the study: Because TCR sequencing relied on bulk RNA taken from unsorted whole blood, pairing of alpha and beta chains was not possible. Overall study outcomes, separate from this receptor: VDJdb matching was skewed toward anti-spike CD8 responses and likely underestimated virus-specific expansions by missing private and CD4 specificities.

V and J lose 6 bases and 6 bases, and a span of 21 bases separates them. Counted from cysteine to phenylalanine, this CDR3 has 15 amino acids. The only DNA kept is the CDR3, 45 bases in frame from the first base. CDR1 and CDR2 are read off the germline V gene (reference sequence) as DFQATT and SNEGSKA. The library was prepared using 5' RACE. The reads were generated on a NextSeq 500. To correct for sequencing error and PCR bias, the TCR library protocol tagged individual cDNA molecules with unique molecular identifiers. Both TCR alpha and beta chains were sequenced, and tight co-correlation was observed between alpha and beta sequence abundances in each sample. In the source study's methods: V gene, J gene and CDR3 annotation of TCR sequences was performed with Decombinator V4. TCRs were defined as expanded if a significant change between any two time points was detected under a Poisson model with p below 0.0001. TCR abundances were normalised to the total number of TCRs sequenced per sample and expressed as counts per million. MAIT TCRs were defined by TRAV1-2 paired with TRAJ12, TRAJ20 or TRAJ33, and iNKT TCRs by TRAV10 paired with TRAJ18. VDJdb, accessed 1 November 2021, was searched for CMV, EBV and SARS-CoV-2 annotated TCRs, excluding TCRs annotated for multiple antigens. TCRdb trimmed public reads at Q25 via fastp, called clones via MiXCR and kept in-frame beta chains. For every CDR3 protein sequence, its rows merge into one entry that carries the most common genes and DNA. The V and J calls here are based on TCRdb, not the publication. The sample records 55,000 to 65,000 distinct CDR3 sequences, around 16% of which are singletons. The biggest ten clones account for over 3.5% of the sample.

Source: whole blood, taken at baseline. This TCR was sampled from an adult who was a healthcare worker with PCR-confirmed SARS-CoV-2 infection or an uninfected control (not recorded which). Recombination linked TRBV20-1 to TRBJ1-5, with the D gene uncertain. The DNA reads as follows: TGCAGTGCGGCTCGTTGGACCCAAATGGGTCAGCCCCAGCATTTT. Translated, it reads CSAARWTQMGQPQHF.